The rows below give T cell receptor beta chains drawn from one sample of a study of T-cell memory formation after mild COVID-19. Each CDR3 protein is one row after TCRdb ran MiXCR on the 5' RACE reads. This table has approximately 45,000 distinct CDR3 sequences, over 6.5% appearing once. The material sequenced was PBMCs or a T cell subset sorted from them (not recorded which). These receptors originate from an adult who had mild COVID-19 (a few samples of this study predate the infection). Cell type and time point are not known. Both conserved end residues are part of each CDR3. A D gene is named only where the DNA matches it firmly. A clone size is listed for some rows: how often the clone was seen (once, few, many), or a class if it is expanded.

v_call	j_call	clone_size	d_call	cdr3_nt	cdr3_aa
TRBV3-1	TRBJ1-1	many	NA	TGTGCCAGCAGCCAAGATCTGACAGTGAACACTGAAGCTTTCTTT	CASSQDLTVNTEAFF
TRBV20-1	TRBJ1-2	many	NA	TGCAGTGCTAGGGCTTCTTGGACAGATAACTATGGCTACACCTTC	CSARASWTDNYGYTF
TRBV11-3	TRBJ2-2	few	NA	TGTGCCAGTCGCGGGGAAAGTACCGGGGAGCTGTTTTTT	CASRGESTGELFF
TRBV27	TRBJ2-1	NA	NA	TGTGCCAGCAGTCCCATAAACCCACGAGCACAGGATGAGCAGTTCTTC	CASSPINPRAQDEQFF
TRBV3-1	TRBJ2-5	many	TRBD1	TGTGCCAGCAGCCAAGAAGCAGGGGGCTTCGACGGGGAGACCCAGTACTTC	CASSQEAGGFDGETQYF
TRBV6-6	TRBJ2-2	many	NA	TGTGCCAGCAGTTACCGGGACCCGAACACCGGGGAGCTGTTTTTT	CASSYRDPNTGELFF
TRBV2	TRBJ2-5	few	TRBD2	TGTGCCAGCAGTGCCCCTAAGGGGGGGACTAGCGGGGGGGCCGGAGAGACCCAGTACTTC	CASSAPKGGTSGGAGETQYF
TRBV6-2/TRBV6-3	TRBJ2-7	few	TRBD2	TGTGCCAGCAGCCAGACTAGCGGGAGAGAGCAGTACTTC	CASSQTSGREQYF
TRBV5-1	TRBJ1-4	many	NA	TGCGCCAGCAGGGAAAAGCGAGCGCGGACTGAGGGCGAAAAACTGTTTTTT	CASREKRARTEGEKLFF
TRBV2	TRBJ2-3	few	TRBD2	TGTGCCAGCAGCCGGAAGGTGGGACTAGCGACCACAGATACGCAGTATTTT	CASSRKVGLATTDTQYF
TRBV4-3	TRBJ1-2	NA	NA	TGCGCCAGCAGCCAAGAGACGTCGGGCCTAACGGCTCTCTATGGCTACACCTTC	CASSQETSGLTALYGYTF
TRBV6-5	TRBJ2-1	many	NA	TGTGCCAGCAGTTACCGGGACTGGACCCACAATGAGCAGTTCTTC	CASSYRDWTHNEQFF
TRBV12-3/TRBV12-4	TRBJ1-1	NA	NA	TGCTCGAATCAGGAGGGTGGAAACACTGAAGCTTTCTTT	CSNQEGGNTEAFF
TRBV18	TRBJ2-2	NA	TRBD1	TGTGCCAGCTCACCACGGACAGGGGGGCCCGGGGAGCTGTTTTTT	CASSPRTGGPGELFF
TRBV9	TRBJ2-1	NA	NA	TGTGCCAGCAGCGTAGACCTTAGCAGCAGTGTGTTCTTC	CASSVDLSSSVFF
TRBV20-1	TRBJ2-7	many	NA	TGCAGTGCTGACAGGATTTCTACCTACGAGCAGTACTTC	CSADRISTYEQYF
TRBV10-3	TRBJ1-5	many	NA	TGTGCCATCAGTGAGGCTGGGGGGGGTCAGCCCCAGCATTTT	CAISEAGGGQPQHF
TRBV2	TRBJ2-7	few	TRBD2	TGTGCCAGCAGGTACCAGGCTAGCGGGGGCTACGAGCAGTACTTC	CASRYQASGGYEQYF
TRBV7-9	TRBJ2-7	few	NA	TGTGCCAGCAGCTTCGTTGCCGGGACCTACGAGCAGTACTTC	CASSFVAGTYEQYF
TRBV29-1	TRBJ1-6	many	NA	TGCAGCGTTGAAGACCCTCAACCGCTTTATAATTCACCCCTCAACTTT	CSVEDPQPLYNSPLNF
TRBV12-3/TRBV12-4	TRBJ2-1	many	TRBD2	TGTGCCAGCAGCAACTCGGGGGGAGCGAATGAGCAGTTCTTC	CASSNSGGANEQFF
TRBV15	TRBJ2-3	NA	TRBD2	TGTGCCACCAGCCGGCTGGCGGGAGGAGCAGATACGCAGTATTTT	CATSRLAGGADTQYF
TRBV29-1	TRBJ2-1	many	TRBD2	TGCAGGGTCATAGCGGGGGGTTACAATGAGCAGTTCTTC	CRVIAGGYNEQFF
TRBV6-5	TRBJ1-3	NA	NA	TGTGCCACACAGAGCTCTGGAAACACCATATATTTT	CATQSSGNTIYF
TRBV12-3/TRBV12-4	TRBJ1-5	many	NA	TGTGCCAGCAGCCGGGCAGGCAATCAGCCCCAGCATTTT	CASSRAGNQPQHF
TRBV7-3	TRBJ2-3	many	NA	TGTGCCAGCAGCTATGACAGCACAGATACGCAGTATTTT	CASSYDSTDTQYF
TRBV29-1	TRBJ2-7	many	NA	TGCAGCGTTGTAGGGTCCTACGAGCAGTACTTC	CSVVGSYEQYF
TRBV7-3	TRBJ2-7	many	NA	TGTGCCAGCAGCTTAGCCCCCCGGGAAATGGACGAGCAGTACTTC	CASSLAPREMDEQYF
TRBV7-2	TRBJ2-5	many	TRBD2	TGTGCCAGCAGCTTAGGGCCTAGCGGATGGGAGACCCAGTACTTC	CASSLGPSGWETQYF
TRBV29-1	TRBJ1-1	NA	NA	TGCAGCGTTCGGGGGGTCACTGAAGCTTTCTTT	CSVRGVTEAFF
TRBV7-2	TRBJ2-1	many	TRBD2	TGTGCCAGCAGCTTAGTGGGACTAGCGAGATATTACAATGAGCAGTTCTTC	CASSLVGLARYYNEQFF
TRBV5-1	TRBJ2-1	few	NA	TGCGCCAGCAGCTGGCGCGGCACAGATTCCAATGAGCAGTTCTTC	CASSWRGTDSNEQFF
TRBV5-5	TRBJ2-7	NA	NA	TGTGCCAGCAGCTTGGAATCCCACCCAACCTACGAGCAGTACTTC	CASSLESHPTYEQYF
TRBV20-1	TRBJ2-3	NA	TRBD2	TGCAGTGCTAGAGTTCTTATAGCGGGAGGGCCCCCAGATACGCAGTATTTT	CSARVLIAGGPPDTQYF
TRBV11-3	TRBJ2-1	few	TRBD2	TGTGCCAGCAGCTCCGGGACTAGCGGGAGTGGTGGAGAGCAGTTCTTC	CASSSGTSGSGGEQFF
TRBV12-3/TRBV12-4	TRBJ1-1	many	NA	TGTGCCAGCAGTTATCTGGGTAGGGGCACTGAAGCTTTCTTT	CASSYLGRGTEAFF
TRBV6-5	TRBJ2-5	many	NA	TGTGCCAGTCGCCCAGGGGACCGGGAGACCCAGTACTTC	CASRPGDRETQYF
TRBV10-3	TRBJ1-2	few	NA	TGTGCCATCAGTGAGGCCAGCTATGGCTACACCTTC	CAISEASYGYTF
TRBV5-4	TRBJ1-4	NA	NA	TGTGCCAGCAGCTCCCGGGGGGCTGATGAAAAACTGTTTTTT	CASSSRGADEKLFF
TRBV7-3	TRBJ2-3	many	TRBD1	TGTGCCAGCAGCTCCCGACAGGGAAGGGTAAATACGCAGTATTTT	CASSSRQGRVNTQYF
TRBV12-3/TRBV12-4	TRBJ2-7	many	NA	TGTGCCAGCAGTTCACGGAGCTCCTACGAGCAGTACTTC	CASSSRSSYEQYF
TRBV4-2	TRBJ2-7	many	TRBD2	TGTGCCAGCAGCCAAGTAGCGACTAGCGGGAACTACGAGCAGTACTTC	CASSQVATSGNYEQYF
TRBV24-1	TRBJ2-5	many	TRBD2	TGTGCCACCAGTCTGGGCGGGGGGCGTGAAGAGACCCAGTACTTC	CATSLGGGREETQYF
TRBV27	TRBJ2-3	many	NA	TGTGCCAGCAGTTTAGTGAAGGGGGCAGATACGCAGTATTTT	CASSLVKGADTQYF
TRBV5-6	TRBJ2-7	few	NA	TGTGCCAGCAGCTTCTTGTTCGCTTCGCAGGGTTATGAGCAGTACTTC	CASSFLFASQGYEQYF
TRBV2	TRBJ2-3	many	NA	TGTGCCAGCGCCCCTGAGGGATTCACAGATACGCAGTATTTT	CASAPEGFTDTQYF
TRBV9	TRBJ2-2	few	NA	TGTGCCAGCAGCGTAGCATCAAGGGTAGGAAGGACCGGGGAGCTGTTTTTT	CASSVASRVGRTGELFF
TRBV5-1	TRBJ1-1	many	TRBD1	TGCGCCAGCAGCTCAGGACAGGGGGCGAACACTGAAGCTTTCTTT	CASSSGQGANTEAFF
TRBV5-4	TRBJ2-3	many	TRBD1	TGTGCCAGCAGCCACAAGGGACAGCGCGGCCGAGATACGCAGTATTTT	CASSHKGQRGRDTQYF
TRBV20-1	TRBJ1-4	few	NA	TGCAGTGCTAGACTCACCCAGACAGGACCCGAGGAAAAACTGTTTTTT	CSARLTQTGPEEKLFF